This T cell receptor beta chain was observed in a study of coeliac disease. V lost 5 bases, J lost 3 bases, and 19 bases lay in between. Germline assignment: CDR1 SGHAT and CDR2 FQNNGV. CDR3 length: 16 amino acids. The protocol was immunoSEQ multiplex PCR, while the TCRdb copy is restricted to in-frame clones and leaves out a portion. Of roughly 4,800 clones listed, around 67% are singletons. Sequenced input: lymphocytes from the gut lamina propria. This TCR was sampled from a man between 18 and 29 years old with celiac disease on a gluten-free diet. This chain uses TRBV11-2 with TRBJ2-5, with D perhaps TRBD2 (7 bases). CDR3 residues: CASSPRGREGEETQYF. DNA of the CDR3: TGTGCCAGCAGCCCGAGGGGGAGGGAGGGCGAAGAGACCCAGTACTTC.